Listed below are T cell receptor beta chains from one sample, sequenced in a study of human T cells and chemical hapten exposure. TCRdb called the RACE reads again in MiXCR, with one record for every CDR3 protein. The table includes 200,000 to 300,000 distinct CDR3 sequences, about 9% detected once. The material sequenced was whole blood, taken in connection with sensitization to the hapten diphenylcyclopropenone (DPC). All receptors come from a woman between 40 and 55 years old with alopecia areata. Some clones in this sample may be carry-over from other donors' samples. The CDR3 runs from the conserved cysteine through the conserved F or W. The D gene is left open where the match is weak. A clone size is listed for some rows: how often the clone was seen (once, few, many), or a class if it is expanded.

cdr3_length d_call j_call clone_size v_call cdr3_nt cdr3_aa
18 TRBD2 TRBJ2-5 few TRBV15 TGTGCCACCAGCAGACTGACTAGCGGGAGAGGCAGTCCGGAGACCCAGTACTTC CATSRLTSGRGSPETQYF
15 TRBD1 TRBJ1-5 few TRBV20-1 TGCAGTGCTAGGGGACAGAGTAATAGCAATCAGCCCCAGCATTTT CSARGQSNSNQPQHF
15 . TRBJ1-2 few TRBV7-8 TGTGCCAGCAGCTCCGCGGGGGGGCTGGGATATTCCTACACCTTC CASSSAGGLGYSYTF
14 TRBD2 TRBJ2-5 . TRBV20-1 TGCAGTGCTATAGCGGGAGGGGGGCAAGAGACCCAGTACTTC CSAIAGGGQETQYF
14 TRBD2 TRBJ2-3 many TRBV7-3 TGCGCCAGCAGCTCCAGCGGGAGAACAGATACGCAGTATTTT CASSSSGRTDTQYF
16 TRBD1 TRBJ1-1 many TRBV6-2/TRBV6-3 TGTGCCAGCGCCCCCCCCGCCGGACAGGGTCAAACTGAAGCTTTCTTT CASAPPAGQGQTEAFF
12 . TRBJ1-2 few TRBV29-1 TGCAGCGGGGCGAGCCTCACCGGAGGCTACACCTTC CSGASLTGGYTF
13 TRBD1 TRBJ1-2 many TRBV28 TGTGCCAGCAGGGTGGACAGGAACTATGGCTACACCTTC CASRVDRNYGYTF
16 TRBD2 TRBJ2-1 . TRBV29-1 TGCAGCGTCCGCCCCCCAGTAGCGGGAGGTGGGAATGAGCAGTTCTTC CSVRPPVAGGGNEQFF
14 . TRBJ2-5 many TRBV6-2/TRBV6-3 TGTGCCAGCAGTTATCAGCGGCGTCAAGAGACCCAGTACTTC CASSYQRRQETQYF
14 . TRBJ2-5 many TRBV7-9 TGTGCCAGCAGGAATCCTAGGTCTGGGGAGACCCAGTACTTC CASRNPRSGETQYF
18 . TRBJ2-1 . TRBV4-1 TGCGCCAGCAGCCAAGGAGTTAGGCGAGACAGGAGATACAATGAGCAGTTCTTC CASSQGVRRDRRYNEQFF
14 . TRBJ2-1 many TRBV5-1 TGCGCCAGCAGCTTGGCCGGTCGGATGAATGAGCAGTTCTTC CASSLAGRMNEQFF
15 . TRBJ1-6 many TRBV5-1 TGCGCCAGCAGCAACACCGGGTCAACGAGCTCACCCCTCCACTTT CASSNTGSTSSPLHF
17 TRBD1 TRBJ2-2 few TRBV12-3/TRBV12-4 TGTGCCAGCAGAAGAGCTACAGGGGTTAAGAACACCGGGGAGCTGTTTTTT CASRRATGVKNTGELFF
16 . TRBJ2-6 many TRBV29-1 TGCAGCGTTGAAGACCAGGTGGGCTCTGGGGCCAACGTCCTGACTTTC CSVEDQVGSGANVLTF
14 . TRBJ1-5 . TRBV7-9 TGTGCCAGCAGCTTATCCTCCGAGACTGTGGCCCAGCATTTT CASSLSSETVAQHF
15 . TRBJ1-2 . TRBV20-1 TGCAGTGCTAGAGATCGGTGGCAGGGATCCTATGGCTACACCTTC CSARDRWQGSYGYTF
16 . TRBJ2-3 few TRBV5-1 TGCGCCAGCAGTATGGATCCCCCCAGTCTCACAGATACGCAGTATTTT CASSMDPPSLTDTQYF
16 TRBD2 TRBJ2-1 many TRBV5-6 TGTGCCAGCAGCTCCCCTAAGCGGGAGGTAAGCAATGAGCAGTTCTTC CASSSPKREVSNEQFF
12 . TRBJ2-7 few TRBV11-2 TGTGCCAGCAGCTTTACAGGGTACGAGCAGTACTTC CASSFTGYEQYF
14 . TRBJ2-1 once TRBV28 TGTGCCAGCAGTTTACAACTAGTCCCTTGGTCCCAGTTCTTC CASSLQLVPWSQFF
15 TRBD2 TRBJ2-5 . TRBV20-1 TGCAGTGCTAGAGTTAGCGGGAGGTACCAAGAGACCCAGTACTTC CSARVSGRYQETQYF
15 . TRBJ1-1 many TRBV12-3/TRBV12-4 TGTGCCAGCAGCCTTCGTTTACTAGGGGGCACTGAAGCTTTCTTT CASSLRLLGGTEAFF
15 . TRBJ1-1 many TRBV11-1 TGTGCCAGCAGCGTCGCGTTAGGGATAAACACTGAAGCTTTCTTT CASSVALGINTEAFF
17 . TRBJ2-2 few TRBV7-2 TGTGCCAGCAGCTTAGCTGTTTGGGGGCGCAACACCGGGGAGCTGTTTTTT CASSLAVWGRNTGELFF
14 . TRBJ1-2 few TRBV5-1 TGCGCCAGCAGCTTAGACGTGGCTAACTATGGCTACACCTTC CASSLDVANYGYTF
13 TRBD2 TRBJ2-7 few TRBV6-1 TGTGCCAGCAGTGCCGGACTAGCGGGCGAGCAGTACTTC CASSAGLAGEQYF
13 TRBD2 TRBJ2-1 few TRBV20-1 TGCAGTGCTAGTGGGACTACTTACAATGAGCAGTTCTTC CSASGTTYNEQFF
13 . TRBJ1-4 many TRBV5-6 TGTGCCAGCAGTCAACTATTCAATGAAAAACTGTTTTTT CASSQLFNEKLFF
14 . TRBJ1-3 few TRBV6-5 TGTGCCAGCAAACAGGGCTACTCTGGAAACACCATATATTTT CASKQGYSGNTIYF
14 TRBD1 TRBJ2-3 few TRBV29-1 TGCAGCGTAGCCTCCGGGACAGCATTCGATACGCAGTATTTT CSVASGTAFDTQYF
12 . TRBJ1-1 many TRBV29-1 TGCAGCGTTGACGGATGGAACACTGAAGCTTTCTTT CSVDGWNTEAFF
17 . TRBJ2-1 few TRBV24-1 TGTGCCACCCCGGGCAGGAGTAGCGGAGGGCCCCACAATGAGCAGTTCTTC CATPGRSSGGPHNEQFF
17 TRBD1 TRBJ2-1 few TRBV24-1 TGTGCCACCAGTGACCCTAAACAGGGGGCCAGAGTCGGTGAGCAGTTCTTC CATSDPKQGARVGEQFF
15 TRBD2 TRBJ2-4 few TRBV7-2 TGTGCCAGCAGCCCACCAGGTAGCGGGAGAAACATTCAGTACTTC CASSPPGSGRNIQYF